What follows are 9 T cell receptor beta chains derived from one specimen sequenced in a study of blood T cell repertoires in COVID-19. The assay was immunoSEQ multiplex PCR, and TCRdb's table has in-frame clones only and misses some. The sample includes hundreds of thousands of clones, around 90% of them seen just once. Input material: PBMCs or T cells enriched from blood (not recorded which). The receptors shown here come from a woman in her twenties or thirties who had recovered from COVID-19.

The chain recombines TRBV5-1 with TRBJ2-4; D might be TRBD1 (6 bases). CDR3 size: 12 residues. Germline V gives CDR1 SGHRS, CDR2 YFSETQ. The germline V and J ends were trimmed by 0 bases and 8 bases, with 6 bases remaining between them. CDR3 residues: CASSLEGDIQYF. In DNA, the CDR3 is TGCGCCAGCAGCTTGGAGGGGGACATTCAGTACTTC.

The chain carries TRBV7-9 and TRBJ1-5; 10 bases are shared with TRBD1. V shed 3 bases, J shed 2 bases, and the junction held 10 bases outside the gene matches. Germline CDR1 SEHNR, CDR2 FQNEAQ (reference sequence). The CDR3 loop spans 18 amino acids. Here the CDR3 reads CASSLTGGLGSGNQPQHF. The CDR3 bases are TGTGCCAGCAGCTTGACAGGGGGCCTAGGAAGTGGCAATCAGCCCCAGCATTTT. The whole variable domain, remainder taken from reference TRBV7-9 and TRBJ1-5, is DTGVSQNPRHKITKRGQNVTFRCDPISEHNRLYWYRQTLGQGPEFLTYFQNEAQLEKSRLLSDRFSAERPKGSFSTLEIQRTEQGDSAMYLCASSLTGGLGSGNQPQHFGDGTRLSIL.

The chain has TRBV19 and TRBJ1-2, with TRBD1 matching 7 bases. This CDR3 has 13 residues. CDR1 LNHDA and CDR2 SQIVND come from the germline V gene (reference sequence). J was trimmed by 7 bases and V by 1 base; bases with no gene match: 3. Here the CDR3 DNA reads TGTGCCAGTAGTATAGGGACAGGATCTGGCTACACCTTC. Amino acids: CASSIGTGSGYTF. Variable domain in full (rest from reference TRBV19 and TRBJ1-2): DGGITQSPKYLFRKEGQNVTLSCEQNLNHDAMYWYRQDPGQGLRLIYYSQIVNDFQKGDIAEGYSVSREKKESFPLTVTSAQKNPTAFYLCASSIGTGSGYTFGSGTRLTVV.

The chain joins TRBV12-3 or TRBV12-4 to TRBJ2-3; D gene uncertain. This CDR3 region has 10 residues. V dropped 11 bases and J dropped 6 bases, with 9 bases sitting between them. In DNA form, the CDR3 reads TGTGCCCCCCCCGTGGATACGCAGTATTTT. Translating it yields CAPPVDTQYF.

This chain links TRBV30 with TRBJ1-2; maybe TRBD1 (6 bases). Germline V gene sequence: CDR1 GTSNPN, CDR2 SVGIG (reference sequence). Trimming shortened V by 4 bases and J by 7 bases, and 10 bases separated the two germline ends. The CDR3 runs to 11 residues. The CDR3: CAWITGTGYTF. CDR3 DNA: TGTGCCTGGATAACAGGGACTGGCTACACCTTC.

The J gene is TRBJ2-7, the V gene TRBV29-1; TRBD1 matches at 8 bases. The CDR3 extends over 11 amino acids. Germline V gives CDR1 SQVTM, CDR2 ANQGSEA. Germline trimming cut 7 bases from V and 5 bases from J; bases unmatched to any gene: 4. The CDR3 is CSGGTGDEQYF. The DNA of the CDR3 is TGCAGCGGTGGGACAGGTGACGAGCAGTACTTC.

The gene calls are TRBV28 and TRBJ2-2; D is unresolved. CDR3 size: 14 residues. Germline V lookup: CDR1 MDHEN, CDR2 SYDVKM. V lost 5 bases and J 4 bases, leaving 11 bases between the germline ends. As DNA, the CDR3 is TGTGCCAGCAGTCCCACGCCCGGCACCGGGGAGCTGTTTTTT. Translated: CASSPTPGTGELFF.

This chain links TRBV20-1 with TRBJ1-3; D is unclear. The CDR3 has 11 residues. The V end lost 1 base, the J end lost 4 bases, and 2 bases lay between the germline ends. CDR1 is DFQATT, CDR2 SNEGSKA, per germline (reference sequence). CDR3 DNA sequence: TGCAGTGCTAGAGTAGGAAACACCATATATTTT. Amino acid sequence: CSARVGNTIYF.

The rearrangement links TRBV19 to TRBJ2-1; 8 bases fit TRBD2. The CDR3 is 15 residues long. Germline V CDR1 and CDR2: LNHDA, SQIVND (reference sequence). The J segment lost 7 bases and the V segment lost 4 bases, leaving 9 bases of the junction unmatched. The CDR3 DNA follows: TGTGCCAGTAGTAGAAAAGCGGGGGCGGGGAATGAGCAGTTCTTC. Protein sequence: CASSRKAGAGNEQFF.